Each of the 15 T cell receptor beta chains below was sequenced from the same sample in a study of blood T cell repertoires in COVID-19. Profiling relied on immunoSEQ multiplex PCR, and the TCRdb table lists in-frame clones only, not all of them. The sample consists of roughly 300,000 clones, around 87% of them appearing once. The sample comprised PBMCs or T cells enriched from blood (not recorded which). These receptors all come from a woman younger than 45 who had recovered from COVID-19.

In its sample, this clone was seen once. The rearrangement joins TRBV6-5 to TRBJ1-2; 11 positions match TRBD1. J lost 9 bases, V lost 2 bases, and 5 bases had no gene match. Germline V CDR1 and CDR2: MNHEY, SVGAGI. There are 14 residues in the CDR3. Written as DNA, the CDR3 is TGTGCCAGCAGTTACGGGACAGGGGGAGAGAGCTACACCTTC. Its protein product is CASSYGTGGESYTF.

The chain combines TRBV27 with TRBJ1-6; 7 positions match TRBD1. J lost 3 bases, V lost 5 bases, and 10 bases had no gene match. The CDR3 is 17 residues long. Germline V gives CDR1 MNHEY, CDR2 SMNVEV (reference sequence). This chain's CDR3 is CASSPPPRGYYNSPLHF. The CDR3 nucleotides read TGTGCCAGCAGTCCACCCCCCAGGGGGTACTATAATTCACCCCTCCACTTT.

The chain couples TRBV12-5 to TRBJ2-6, with D perhaps matching TRBD1 (5 bases). Germline values: CDR1 LGHNT, CDR2 FRNRAP. The V and J ends lost 7 bases and 6 bases respectively, with 13 bases between them. This CDR3 spans 14 amino acids. The CDR3 DNA reads as TGTGCTAGTGCCCGACAGTCTCAGGCCAACGTCCTGACTTTC. It translates to CASARQSQANVLTF.

Points on this clone: Within the sample, other DNA sequences also encode this same CDR3. The chain couples TRBV6-5 to TRBJ1-5; a weak D match, TRBD1 (5 bases). CDR3 length: 13 residues. Germline V gene lookup returns CDR1 MNHEY and CDR2 SVGAGI. V was shortened by 2 bases and J by 5 bases, with 7 bases between the two germline ends. CDR3 sequence: CASSYSRDQPQHF. The CDR3 DNA reads TGTGCCAGCAGTTACAGCAGGGATCAGCCCCAGCATTTT.

V usage is TRBV7-8 and J usage is TRBJ2-7; 7 bases map to TRBD1. Germline CDR1 and CDR2: SGHVS and FQNEAQ. The V segment lost 5 bases and the J segment 3 bases; nucleotides outside the gene matches: 4. The CDR3 runs 13 residues. Here the CDR3 reads CASSGDSYYEQYF. The CDR3 bases are TGTGCCAGCAGCGGGGACAGCTACTACGAGCAGTACTTC.

The rearrangement joins TRBV30 to TRBJ1-1, with unresolved D. Trimming stripped 2 bases from V and 5 bases from J, with 15 bases between. CDR1 GTSNPN and CDR2 SVGIG come from the germline V gene (reference sequence). The CDR3 runs 14 residues. CDR3: CAWSTPGTKTEAFF. CDR3 DNA sequence: TGTGCCTGGAGTACGCCGGGAACCAAGACTGAAGCTTTCTTT.

The chain couples TRBV19 to TRBJ2-3; D is possibly TRBD1 (6 bases). Germline assignment: CDR1 LNHDA and CDR2 SQIVND (reference sequence). The V gene lost 5 bases and the J gene lost 1 base, with 16 bases spanning the gap. This CDR3 comprises 16 residues. The CDR3 nucleotides read TGTGCCAGTAGTCCCCGCCCAGGGGTGGGCACAGATACGCAGTATTTT. As protein: CASSPRPGVGTDTQYF.

This chain joins TRBV21-1 and TRBJ2-3; the table's D call TRBD2 went unverified against the DNA. TRBV21-1 is deemed a pseudogene. This CDR3 is built from 15 residues. The CDR3 DNA reads TGTGCCAGCAGTCGACTAGCGGGGGCCACAGATACGCAGTATTTT. Translation gives CASSRLAGATDTQYF.

The chain links TRBV30 to TRBJ1-2; 9 nucleotides line up with TRBD1. J was trimmed by 5 bases and V by 5 bases; bases with no gene match: 3. Germline CDR1 GTSNPN, CDR2 SVGIG (reference sequence). This CDR3 spans 12 amino acids. The CDR3 loop reads CAWGTGKYGYTF. The CDR3 DNA is TGTGCCTGGGGGACAGGGAAGTATGGCTACACCTTC.

The chain joins TRBV27 to TRBJ2-1; 10 bases fit TRBD2. This CDR3 has 15 amino acids. Germline CDR1 and CDR2: MNHEY and SMNVEV (reference sequence). V gave up 4 bases and J gave up 7 bases; unmatched junction bases: 7. CDR3 coding DNA: TGTGCCAGCAGTTCCCCAGCGGGGGGGCGTAATGAGCAGTTCTTC. This codes for CASSSPAGGRNEQFF.

The chain couples TRBV7-2 to TRBJ1-1; TRBD1 is a possible D gene (6 bases). Per germline, CDR1 SGHTA and CDR2 FQGNSA. The CDR3 has 17 amino acids. Trimming removed 0 bases at V and 1 base at J, with 15 bases between. The CDR3 nucleotides are TGTGCCAGCAGCTTAGCGGCACAGGGAGAGTGGAACACTGAAGCTTTCTTT. The encoded protein is CASSLAAQGEWNTEAFF.

The chain's CDR3 is CASSRDRGPGELFF. CDR3 in DNA: TGCGCCAGCAGCCGGGACAGGGGACCCGGGGAGCTGTTTTTT. V and J are TRBV10-1 and TRBJ2-2; 10 bases agree with TRBD1. CDR3 length equals 14 residues. CDR1 and CDR2 from the germline V gene are WNHNN and SYGVQD (reference sequence). V was pared by 6 bases and J by 6 bases, with 4 bases of the junction left unmatched.

The chain couples TRBV6-5 to TRBJ1-2; 10 bases are shared with TRBD1. Germline CDR1 is MNHEY and CDR2 is SVGAGI. The J segment lost 8 bases and the V segment lost 5 bases, leaving 8 bases of the junction unmatched. The CDR3 has 14 residues. This chain's CDR3 is CASSRQGAPVGYTF. Written as DNA, the CDR3 is TGTGCCAGCAGTAGACAGGGGGCCCCGGTAGGCTACACCTTC.

This clone was counted only a few times. This sequence joins TRBV6-4 and TRBJ2-3; D remains ambiguous. Trimming left V 4 bases short and J 4 bases short, with 9 bases between. The CDR3 extends over 13 amino acids. The germline gives CDR1 MRHNA, CDR2 SNTAGT. The DNA for the CDR3 is TGTGCCAGCAGTGTGACGGCGGCAGATACGCAGTATTTT. Translated, it gives CASSVTAADTQYF.

The rearrangement links TRBV29-1 to TRBJ1-4; TRBD1 matches at 7 bases. Looked up from germline, CDR1 is SQVTM and CDR2 is ANQGSEA. This CDR3 has 12 amino acids. V was clipped by 7 bases and J by 5 bases; unmatched bases: 4. CDR3 nucleotide sequence: TGCAGCGCCGGACAGGTCAATGAAAAACTGTTTTTT. Amino acid sequence: CSAGQVNEKLFF.